Listed below are T cell receptor beta chains from one sample, sequenced in a study of T cell responses to AZD1222 COVID-19 vaccine. Using immunoSEQ multiplex PCR, the repertoire was profiled, and TCRdb retains in-frame clones only, with some absent. The table lists tens of thousands of clones, roughly 85% of them singletons, with 5.5% to 7% in the top ten. The material was peripheral blood, obtained 28 days after the second AZD1222 dose. These receptors came from an adult who received the AZD1222 COVID-19 vaccine. The CDR3 runs from the conserved cysteine through the conserved F or W. A D gene is named only where the DNA matches it firmly. Only part of the rows carry a size: once, few, many, or a class if the clone is expanded.

D	V	size	J	DNA	CDR3
-	TRBV6-5	once	TRBJ1-4	TGTGCCAGCAGTCTACGGGCCATCAATGAAAAACTGTTTTTT	CASSLRAINEKLFF
-	TRBV19	-	TRBJ1-1	TGTGCCAGTAGTATATCAGGGACAACGAACACTGAAGCTTTCTTT	CASSISGTTNTEAFF
-	TRBV3-1/TRBV3-2	-	TRBJ2-1	TGTGCCAGCAGCCACTGGGACGGACTCAAGTTCTTC	CASSHWDGLKFF
-	TRBV7-8	-	TRBJ1-3	TGTGCCAGCAGCTTACCCGGCCCAAGCTCTGGAAACACCATATATTTT	CASSLPGPSSGNTIYF
TRBD1	TRBV7-9	-	TRBJ2-7	TGTGCCAGCAGCCCCCGGGACAGGACCTACGAGCAGTACTTC	CASSPRDRTYEQYF
-	TRBV19	-	TRBJ1-6	TGTGCCAGTAGTACGTTCGGGGGCGGTTCACCCCTCCACTTT	CASSTFGGGSPLHF
-	TRBV7-6	-	TRBJ1-2	TGTGCCAGCAGATATCAGGGTGGGGGCTACACCTTC	CASRYQGGGYTF
TRBD1	TRBV5-6	-	TRBJ2-5	TGTGCCAGCAGCCACACCGGGACAGGGGGCAGAGAGACCCAGTACTTC	CASSHTGTGGRETQYF
TRBD1	TRBV7-9	-	TRBJ2-2	TGTGCCAGCAGCTGGGACAGGGGGGAGCTGTTTTTT	CASSWDRGELFF
-	TRBV19	medium-sized	TRBJ1-1	TGTGCCAGTAGTTTGAATGGACAAATGAACACTGAAGCTTTCTTT	CASSLNGQMNTEAFF
-	TRBV29-1	-	TRBJ1-1	TGCAGCGTCATGAACACTGAAGCTTTCTTT	CSVMNTEAFF
-	TRBV7-2	-	TRBJ2-5	TGTGCCAGCAGCTTATCTCTCGGAGAGACCCAGTACTTC	CASSLSLGETQYF
-	TRBV10-3	-	TRBJ1-3	TGTGCCATCCAGGAGGTCTCTGGAAACACCATATATTTT	CAIQEVSGNTIYF
TRBD1	TRBV6-2/TRBV6-3	-	TRBJ2-7	TGTGCCAGCAGTTACTTGTACGCCCCGGGACAGGGAGCCTACGAGCAGTACTTC	CASSYLYAPGQGAYEQYF
-	TRBV24-1	once	TRBJ2-2	TGTGCCACCAGTGATTCTGGGACACTTAACACCGGGGAGCTGTTTTTT	CATSDSGTLNTGELFF
-	TRBV4-3	once	TRBJ2-3	TGCGCCAGCAGCCGGACGTTTACAGATACGCAGTATTTT	CASSRTFTDTQYF
-	TRBV10-3	few	TRBJ2-7	TGTGCCAGCCAGGGGCAACTGCTTAGGGCGGGGGCAAACGAGCAGTACTTC	CASQGQLLRAGANEQYF
TRBD1	TRBV6-5	-	TRBJ1-6	TGTGCCAGCACTACAACAGGGGACAGGGGTTCACCCCTCCACTTT	CASTTTGDRGSPLHF
-	TRBV7-2	-	TRBJ1-5	TGTGCCAGCAGCTTAGAAGGGTCGGGACAGCCCCAGCATTTT	CASSLEGSGQPQHF
-	TRBV27	-	TRBJ2-1	TGTGCCAGCAGTTTAGCCGGGGGCAATGAGCAGTTCTTC	CASSLAGGNEQFF
TRBD1	TRBV5-1	-	TRBJ1-4	TGCGCCAGCAGCCTCCCGCCGGGACAGCCTAATGAAAAACTGTTTTTT	CASSLPPGQPNEKLFF
-	TRBV5-1	-	TRBJ2-2	TGCGCCAGCAGCCCGGCCAGGACCACGAACACCGGGGAGCTGTTTTTT	CASSPARTTNTGELFF
TRBD1	TRBV11-2	-	TRBJ1-1	TGTGCCAGCAGCTTATTGGGGGACAGGGGCACTGAAGCTTTCTTT	CASSLLGDRGTEAFF
-	TRBV6-5	-	TRBJ1-6	TGTGCCAGCAGTTACTCGAAGAAGGAGAAAGTAAGCTTT	CASSYSKKEKVSF
-	TRBV7-9	once	TRBJ1-2	TGTGCCAGCAGCCGAAAGCCAGACATTGGCTATGGCTACACCTTC	CASSRKPDIGYGYTF
-	TRBV7-9	-	TRBJ2-1	TGTGCCAGCAGCTTAGAAGATTACAATGAGCAGTTCTTC	CASSLEDYNEQFF
TRBD1	TRBV6-4	once	TRBJ1-5	TGTGCCAGCGGTAAGCTGGACAGGGGCGGCAATCAGCCCCAGCATTTT	CASGKLDRGGNQPQHF
TRBD1	TRBV7-9	-	TRBJ1-2	TGTGCCAGCAGCTTAGCGGCGGGGACAGGGGATGGCTACACCTTC	CASSLAAGTGDGYTF
-	TRBV19	-	TRBJ2-1	TGTGCCAGTAAGCGGCTGGTCTCTGGTTTAGAGCAGTTCTTC	CASKRLVSGLEQFF
TRBD1	TRBV12-5	once	TRBJ2-1	TGTGCTAGTGGAACTCGGGACAGGGGTTTCGATGAGCAGTTCTTC	CASGTRDRGFDEQFF
TRBD2	TRBV28	-	TRBJ2-7	TGTGCCAGCAGTTTCCTCGGCAGATATAGCGGGGGGGTACGGTACGAGCAGTACTTC	CASSFLGRYSGGVRYEQYF
-	TRBV5-4	few	TRBJ1-3	TGTGCCAGCAGCTTAGACCGGACCTCTGGAAACACCATATATTTT	CASSLDRTSGNTIYF
TRBD1	TRBV13	-	TRBJ2-1	TGTGCCAGCAGCTTAGAGACAGGGGGCGTTTCGGAGACCTCCTTCTTC	CASSLETGGVSETSFF
-	TRBV3-1/TRBV3-2	-	TRBJ1-6	TGTGCCAGCTGCATTGGAGGAAATTCACCCCTCCACTTT	CASCIGGNSPLHF
-	TRBV10-3	once	TRBJ2-7	TGTGCCACCGGGGTCTGGCCCGTTAAGGGTACCAACGAGCAGTACTTC	CATGVWPVKGTNEQYF
-	TRBV2	-	TRBJ1-2	TGTGCCAGCAGTGAGAGCAGGGGTAATGGCTACACCTTC	CASSESRGNGYTF
-	TRBV28	-	TRBJ2-3	TGTGCCAGCAGTTCCCCGACAGATACGCAGTATTTT	CASSSPTDTQYF
-	TRBV29-1	-	TRBJ1-1	TGCAGCGCGGGCTCGGGTTGGGGAATGAACACTGAAGCTTTCTTT	CSAGSGWGMNTEAFF
TRBD1	TRBV30	-	TRBJ1-6	TGTGCCTGGCATCGACAGGGAACCTATAATTCACCCCTCCACTTT	CAWHRQGTYNSPLHF
TRBD1	TRBV6-1	-	TRBJ2-7	TGTGCCAGCAGTGAAGCGCTCGGGACAGGGATTTACGAGCAGTACTTC	CASSEALGTGIYEQYF
-	TRBV7-9	-	TRBJ1-1	TGTGCCAGCAGCTTAGCGTCTCAGATCGCTGAAGCTTTCTTT	CASSLASQIAEAFF
-	TRBV5-6	-	TRBJ1-4	TGTGCCAGCAGCTTGGCCGGCCCGACAGGTTCGAAGAAACTGTTTTTT	CASSLAGPTGSKKLFF
TRBD1	TRBV5-6	few	TRBJ2-7	TGTGCCAGCAGCCCTGGACAGGGTGAAGCCTACGAGCAGTACTTC	CASSPGQGEAYEQYF
-	TRBV4-2	-	TRBJ1-5	TGTGCCAGCAGCCAAGATCTAACGGGCGGCCGCAATCAGCCCCAGCATTTT	CASSQDLTGGRNQPQHF
-	TRBV4-1	-	TRBJ2-4	TGCGCCAGCAGCCAAGATTTCGGCAGGTGGGACAATCAGTACTTC	CASSQDFGRWDNQYF
TRBD2	TRBV6-5	-	TRBJ2-1	TGTGCCAGCACCGAATTAGGACTAGCCTACAATGAGCAGTTCTTC	CASTELGLAYNEQFF
-	TRBV28	-	TRBJ1-5	TGTGCCAGCATGGGGGACCCCAATCAGCCCCAGCATTTT	CASMGDPNQPQHF
-	TRBV7-9	-	TRBJ2-2	TGTGCCAGCAGCTTGAGCACCGGGGAGCTGTTTTTT	CASSLSTGELFF
-	TRBV5-1	-	TRBJ2-7	TGCGCCAGCAGCTTTTCTACACAATCCTACGAGCAGTACTTC	CASSFSTQSYEQYF
TRBD1	TRBV7-2	-	TRBJ1-4	TGTGCCAGCAGCATCCGACAGGGAGGGGAAAAACTGTTTTTT	CASSIRQGGEKLFF
-	TRBV5-1	-	TRBJ1-3	TGCGCCAGCAGCTTGGCCGTTACAGAAGGCTCTGGAAACACCATATATTTT	CASSLAVTEGSGNTIYF
-	TRBV27	once	TRBJ1-5	TGTGCCAGCAGCCCCTACCAGAGTCAGCCCCAGCATTTT	CASSPYQSQPQHF
TRBD2	TRBV4-2	-	TRBJ2-2	TGTGCCAGCAGCCCGGGGGTAGCGGGGGGGCTGAACACCGGGGAGCTGTTTTTT	CASSPGVAGGLNTGELFF